What follows is one TCR beta chain and its context. Germline CDR1 LGHNA, CDR2 YSLEER. The CDR3 has 17 amino acids. The J segment lost 2 bases and the V segment lost 3 bases, leaving 8 bases of the junction unmatched. This specimen belongs to a study of blood T cell repertoires in COVID-19. Only in-frame clones appear in the TCRdb table, and some are missing; sequencing was by immunoSEQ multiplex PCR. The table records 390,000 or so clones, 80% to 90% of them present only once. Sequencing was carried out using PBMCs or T cells enriched from blood (not recorded which). This receptor was identified in a man aged 18 to 30 who had recovered from COVID-19. The chain employs TRBV4-3 and TRBJ2-3; TRBD1 agrees at 10 bases. The CDR3 DNA sequence: TGCGCCAGCAGCCAGGGGACAGGGGATTATTTCACAGATACGCAGTATTTT. Translation gives CASSQGTGDYFTDTQYF.